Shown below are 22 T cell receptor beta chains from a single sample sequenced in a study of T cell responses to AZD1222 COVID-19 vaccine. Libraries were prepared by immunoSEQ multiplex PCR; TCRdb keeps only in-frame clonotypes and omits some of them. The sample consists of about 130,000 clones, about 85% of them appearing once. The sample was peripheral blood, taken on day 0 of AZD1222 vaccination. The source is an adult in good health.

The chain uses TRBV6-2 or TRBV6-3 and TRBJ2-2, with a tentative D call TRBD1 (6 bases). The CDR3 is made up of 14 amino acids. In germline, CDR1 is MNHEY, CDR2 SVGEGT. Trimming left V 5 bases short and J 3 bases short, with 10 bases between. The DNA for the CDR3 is TGTGCCAGCAGTAAACAGGGTTACACCGGGGAGCTGTTTTTT. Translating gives CASSKQGYTGELFF.

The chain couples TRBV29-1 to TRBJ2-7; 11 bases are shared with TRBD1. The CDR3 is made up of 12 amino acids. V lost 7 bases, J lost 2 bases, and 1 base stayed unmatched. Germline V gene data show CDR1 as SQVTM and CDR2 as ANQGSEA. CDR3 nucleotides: TGCAGCGGGGGACAGGGGGCCTACGAGCAGTACTTC. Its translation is CSGGQGAYEQYF.

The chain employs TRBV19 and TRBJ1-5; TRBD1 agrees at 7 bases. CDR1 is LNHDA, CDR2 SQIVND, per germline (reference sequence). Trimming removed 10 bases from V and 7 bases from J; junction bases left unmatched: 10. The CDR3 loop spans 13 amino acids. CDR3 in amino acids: CATTDRSGQPQHF. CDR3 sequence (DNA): TGTGCCACTACGGACAGGTCGGGGCAGCCCCAGCATTTT.

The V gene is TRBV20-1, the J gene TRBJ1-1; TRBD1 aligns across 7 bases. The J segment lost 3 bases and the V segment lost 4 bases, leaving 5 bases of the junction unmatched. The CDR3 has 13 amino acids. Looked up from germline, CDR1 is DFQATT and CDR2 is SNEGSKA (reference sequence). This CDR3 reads CSANDRVDTEAFF. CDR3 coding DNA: TGCAGTGCTAATGACAGGGTGGACACTGAAGCTTTCTTT.

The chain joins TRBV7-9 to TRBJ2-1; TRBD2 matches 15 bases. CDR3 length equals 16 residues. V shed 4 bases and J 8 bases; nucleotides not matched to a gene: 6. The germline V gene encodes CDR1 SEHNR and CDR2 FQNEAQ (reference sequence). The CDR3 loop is CASSSRTSGRAHEQFF. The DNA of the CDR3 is TGTGCCAGCAGCTCCCGGACTAGCGGGAGGGCCCATGAGCAGTTCTTC.

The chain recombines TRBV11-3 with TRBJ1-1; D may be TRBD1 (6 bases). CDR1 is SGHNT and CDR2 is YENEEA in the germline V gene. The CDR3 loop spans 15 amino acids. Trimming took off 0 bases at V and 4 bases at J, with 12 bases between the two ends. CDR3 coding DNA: TGTGCCAGCAGCTTAGATGGACTCAGGGGCACTGAAGCTTTCTTT. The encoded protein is CASSLDGLRGTEAFF.

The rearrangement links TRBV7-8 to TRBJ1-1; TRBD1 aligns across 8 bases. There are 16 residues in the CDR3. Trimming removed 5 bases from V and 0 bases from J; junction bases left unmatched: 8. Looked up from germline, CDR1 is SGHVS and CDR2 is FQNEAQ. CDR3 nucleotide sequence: TGTGCCAGCAGCCTTAGGACAGGGAGGCTGAACACTGAAGCTTTCTTT. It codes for CASSLRTGRLNTEAFF.

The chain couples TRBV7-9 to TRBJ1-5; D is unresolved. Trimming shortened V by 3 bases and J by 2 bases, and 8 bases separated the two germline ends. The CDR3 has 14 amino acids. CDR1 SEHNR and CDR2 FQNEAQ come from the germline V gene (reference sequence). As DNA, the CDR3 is TGTGCCAGCAGCTTCACGGACGGCAATCAGCCCCAGCATTTT. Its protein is CASSFTDGNQPQHF.

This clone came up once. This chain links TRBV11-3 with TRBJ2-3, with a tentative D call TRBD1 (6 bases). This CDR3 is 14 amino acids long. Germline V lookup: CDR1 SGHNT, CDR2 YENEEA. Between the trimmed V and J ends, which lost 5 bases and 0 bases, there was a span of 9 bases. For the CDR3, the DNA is TGTGCCAGCAGCCAGGACAGAAGCACAGATACGCAGTATTTT. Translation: CASSQDRSTDTQYF.

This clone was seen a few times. CDR3 DNA sequence: TGCAGTGCTAGTGTCGGGGGCTATGGCTACACCTTC. Its protein product is CSASVGGYGYTF. The chain employs TRBV20-1 and TRBJ1-2; a weak D match, TRBD1 (5 bases). Deletions cut 3 bases from V and 4 bases from J, with 9 bases between. Germline V lookup: CDR1 DFQATT, CDR2 SNEGSKA (reference sequence). The CDR3 is made up of 12 amino acids.

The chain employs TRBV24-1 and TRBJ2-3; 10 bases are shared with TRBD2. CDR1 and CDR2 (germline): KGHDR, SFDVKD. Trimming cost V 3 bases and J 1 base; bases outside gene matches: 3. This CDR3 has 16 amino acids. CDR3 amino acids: CATSDALAGGTDTQYF. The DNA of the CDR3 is TGTGCCACCAGTGATGCGCTAGCGGGGGGCACAGATACGCAGTATTTT.

The CDR3 reads CSVWSGNTEAFF. CDR3 nucleotide sequence: TGCAGCGTCTGGAGTGGGAACACTGAAGCTTTCTTT. The chain carries TRBV29-1 and TRBJ1-1; D is ambiguous. The ends were cut back, 6 bases at V and 1 base at J, with 9 bases in the middle. CDR3 length: 12 amino acids. Per germline, CDR1 SQVTM and CDR2 ANQGSEA.

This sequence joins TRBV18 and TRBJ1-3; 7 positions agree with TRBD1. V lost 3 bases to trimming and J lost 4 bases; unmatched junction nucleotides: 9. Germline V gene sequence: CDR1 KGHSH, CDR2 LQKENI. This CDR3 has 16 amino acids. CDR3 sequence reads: CASSPDRSRAGNTIYF. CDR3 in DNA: TGTGCCAGCTCACCGGACAGGTCGCGTGCGGGAAACACCATATATTTT. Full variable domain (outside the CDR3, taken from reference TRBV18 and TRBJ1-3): NAGVMQNPRHLVRRRGQEARLRCSPMKGHSHVYWYRQLPEEGLKFMVYLQKENIIDESGMPKERFSAEFPKEGPSILRIQQVVRGDSAAYFCASSPDRSRAGNTIYFGEGSWLTVV.

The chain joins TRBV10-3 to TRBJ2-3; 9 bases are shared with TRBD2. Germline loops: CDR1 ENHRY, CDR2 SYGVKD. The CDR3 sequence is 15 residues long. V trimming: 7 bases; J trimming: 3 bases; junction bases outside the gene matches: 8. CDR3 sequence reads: CAIIEGRGGTDTQYF. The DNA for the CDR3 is TGTGCCATCATCGAAGGGCGGGGGGGGACAGATACGCAGTATTTT.

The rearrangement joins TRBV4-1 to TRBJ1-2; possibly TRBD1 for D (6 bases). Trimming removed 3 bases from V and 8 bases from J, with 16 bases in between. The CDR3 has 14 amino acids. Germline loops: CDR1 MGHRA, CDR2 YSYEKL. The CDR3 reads CASSHLQGKVGYTF. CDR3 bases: TGCGCCAGCAGCCACCTACAGGGAAAGGTAGGCTACACCTTC.

In DNA, the CDR3 is TGCGCCAGCAGCTTTTTGACAGGAAACTACAATGAGCAGTTCTTC. As protein: CASSFLTGNYNEQFF. The genes are TRBV5-1 and TRBJ2-1; the D gene is possibly TRBD1 (6 bases). The CDR3 runs to 15 residues. The V end was cut by 2 bases, the J end by 3 bases, with 12 bases between. Germline-derived CDR1 and CDR2 are SGHRS and YFSETQ.

This chain's CDR3 is CASSLLDFHTQYF. CDR3 coding DNA: TGTGCCAGCAGTTTACTGGACTTCCATACGCAGTATTTT. This chain connects TRBV6-2 or TRBV6-3 to TRBJ2-3; a weak D match, TRBD2 (5 bases). The V gene's germline CDR1 is MNHEY and CDR2 SVGEGT. V lost 4 bases and J lost 7, with 12 bases in between. CDR3 length: 13 amino acids.

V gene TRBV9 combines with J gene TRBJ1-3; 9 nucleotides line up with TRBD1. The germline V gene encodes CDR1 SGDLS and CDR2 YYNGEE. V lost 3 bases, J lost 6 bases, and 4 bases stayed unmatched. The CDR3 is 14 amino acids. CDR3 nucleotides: TGTGCCAGCAGCGGGGACAGGGTGACAAACACCATATATTTT. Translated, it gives CASSGDRVTNTIYF.

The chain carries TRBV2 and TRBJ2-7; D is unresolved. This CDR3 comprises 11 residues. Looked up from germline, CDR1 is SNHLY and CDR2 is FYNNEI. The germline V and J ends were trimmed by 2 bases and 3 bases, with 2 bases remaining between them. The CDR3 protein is CASSENYEQYF. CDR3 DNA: TGTGCCAGCAGTGAAAACTACGAGCAGTACTTC.

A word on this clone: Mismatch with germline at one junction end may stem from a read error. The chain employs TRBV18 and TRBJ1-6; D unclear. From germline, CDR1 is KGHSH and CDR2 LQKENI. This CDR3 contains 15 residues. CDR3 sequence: CASSPQASHNSPLHF. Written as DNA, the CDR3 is TGTGCCAGCTCACCCCAGGCCTCCCATAATTCACCCCTCCACTTT.

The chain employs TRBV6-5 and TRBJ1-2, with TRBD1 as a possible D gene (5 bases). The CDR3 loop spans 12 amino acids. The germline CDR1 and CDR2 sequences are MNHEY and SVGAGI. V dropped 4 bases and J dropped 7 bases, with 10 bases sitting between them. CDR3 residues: CASSWGTGGYTF. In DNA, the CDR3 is TGTGCCAGCAGTTGGGGGACGGGTGGCTACACCTTC.

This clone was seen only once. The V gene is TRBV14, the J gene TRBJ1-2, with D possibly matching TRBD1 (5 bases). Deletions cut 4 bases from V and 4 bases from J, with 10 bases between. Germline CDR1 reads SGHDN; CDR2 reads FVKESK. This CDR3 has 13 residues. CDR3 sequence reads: CASSPGMAYGYTF. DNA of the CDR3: TGTGCCAGCAGCCCAGGGATGGCCTATGGCTACACCTTC.